Presented here are 10 T cell receptor beta chains from one specimen sequenced in a study of regulatory T cells in long-lasting Graves disease. The sample's time point: newly diagnosed GD, antithyroid drugs for less than 3 months. Isolated PBMC RNA provided the starting material for the TCR library. CDR3-region Arm-PCR and iRepertoire HTBI primers produced the TCR beta libraries. TCRdb re-called the multiplex PCR reads through MiXCR, storing one row per CDR3 protein. The table records 450,000 to 600,000 distinct CDR3 sequences, 16% of them present only once. These same records also appear under a second study, on T cells in Graves' hyperthyroidism and ophthalmopathy.

The sequences come from peripheral blood mononuclear cells (PBMCs), collected at new diagnosis, from a patient treated with antithyroid drugs. The source is a man in his forties with Graves disease.

This clonotype has at least ten counts. The chain joins TRBV28 to TRBJ1-2, with TRBD1 matching 11 bases. The CDR3 has 13 amino acids. J gave up 6 bases and V 6 bases, and 3 bases lay outside the gene matches. Germline V gene data show CDR1 as MDHEN and CDR2 as SYDVKM. CDR3 DNA sequence: TGTGCCAGCAGGCGGACAGGGGGCGATGGCTACACCTTC. Its translation is CASRRTGGDGYTF.

V usage is TRBV2 and J usage is TRBJ2-7, with 7 nucleotides matching TRBD2. The V gene's germline CDR1 is SNHLY and CDR2 FYNNEI. The CDR3 spans 14 residues. Germline trimming cut 6 bases from V and 6 bases from J; bases unmatched to any gene: 11. The CDR3 loop is CASRSGTPSSEQYF. Written as DNA, the CDR3 is TGTGCCAGCAGGAGCGGGACCCCATCTTCCGAGCAGTACTTC.

Ten or more counts support this clonotype. This chain connects TRBV28 to TRBJ1-6; no reliable D call. The CDR3 loop spans 15 amino acids. V lost 4 bases to trimming and J lost 7 bases, with 14 bases between them. In germline, CDR1 is MDHEN, CDR2 SYDVKM. CDR3 nucleotides: TGTGCCAGCAGTTCGCCCCATCCGGCAAATTCACCCCTCCACTTT. Amino acid sequence: CASSSPHPANSPLHF.

This clonotype was found a few times. The chain carries TRBV5-1 and TRBJ2-5; D may match TRBD1 or TRBD2 (5 bases each). V was clipped by 2 bases and J by 3 bases, with 8 bases between them. CDR3 length: 13 amino acids. Germline values: CDR1 SGHRS, CDR2 YFSETQ. The CDR3 reads CASSFQGEETQYF. The CDR3 bases are TGCGCCAGCAGCTTTCAGGGAGAAGAGACCCAGTACTTC.

This clonotype was observed many times. This chain uses TRBV5-1 with TRBJ2-7, with 9 bases identical to TRBD1. Germline V lookup: CDR1 SGHRS, CDR2 YFSETQ. The CDR3 totals 14 residues. The junction had 5 bases not matched to a gene; V was cut back by 4 bases and J by 3 bases. Here the CDR3 reads CASSRDRGYYEQYF. For the CDR3, the DNA is TGCGCCAGCAGCCGCGACAGGGGGTACTACGAGCAGTACTTC. Combining the CDR3 with reference TRBV5-1 and TRBJ2-7 gives the whole variable domain KAGVTQTPRYLIKTRGQQVTLSCSPISGHRSVSWYQQTPGQGLQFLFEYFSETQRNKGNFPGRFSGRQFSNSRSEMNVSTLELGDSALYLCASSRDRGYYEQYFGPGTRLTVT.

This clonotype appeared many times. This chain links TRBV20-1 with TRBJ2-5; D gene unclear. Germline V gives CDR1 DFQATT, CDR2 SNEGSKA (reference sequence). Deletions cut 1 base from V and 7 bases from J, with 13 bases between. CDR3 size: 13 residues. CDR3 nucleotides: TGCAGTGCTAGAGTTGAGGCCCTCGGGACCCAGTACTTC. Protein product: CSARVEALGTQYF.

This clonotype occurred many times. The genes are TRBV28 and TRBJ1-1; the D is unclear. CDR1 and CDR2 (germline): MDHEN, SYDVKM. This CDR3 is built from 14 residues. Between the trimmed V and J ends, which lost 1 base and 3 bases, there was a span of 9 bases. CDR3 amino acids: CASSLSGRHTEAFF. CDR3 nucleotides: TGTGCCAGCAGTTTATCCGGCAGACACACTGAAGCTTTCTTT.

CDR3 sequence: CASSQEGTNQPQHF. For the CDR3, the DNA is TGCGCCAGCAGCCAAGAGGGGACGAATCAGCCCCAGCATTTT. V and J are TRBV4-1 and TRBJ1-5; possibly TRBD1 for D (5 bases). Trimming took 0 bases from V and 4 from J, leaving 7 bases between them. CDR1 and CDR2 (germline): MGHRA, YSYEKL. The CDR3 is 14 amino acids.

In its sample, this clonotype was seen many times. This sequence joins TRBV28 and TRBJ2-1; tentatively, D is TRBD2 (5 bases). Germline V gene sequence: CDR1 MDHEN, CDR2 SYDVKM. This CDR3 contains 15 residues. The V end lost 2 bases, the J end lost 2 bases, and 10 bases lay between the germline ends. CDR3 coding DNA: TGTGCCAGCAGTTTAGGAGGCCTCGCCTACAATGAGCAGTTCTTC. This codes for CASSLGGLAYNEQFF.

This clonotype appeared many times. This rearrangement joins TRBV20-1 to TRBJ2-3; 9 bases are a match to TRBD2. This CDR3 contains 16 residues. CDR1 is DFQATT and CDR2 is SNEGSKA in the germline V gene (reference sequence). Trimming removed 0 bases from V and 0 bases from J; junction bases left unmatched: 4. This CDR3 is CSARDPTSGSTDTQYF. The CDR3 region has the DNA TGCAGTGCTAGAGACCCGACTAGCGGCAGCACAGATACGCAGTATTTT.